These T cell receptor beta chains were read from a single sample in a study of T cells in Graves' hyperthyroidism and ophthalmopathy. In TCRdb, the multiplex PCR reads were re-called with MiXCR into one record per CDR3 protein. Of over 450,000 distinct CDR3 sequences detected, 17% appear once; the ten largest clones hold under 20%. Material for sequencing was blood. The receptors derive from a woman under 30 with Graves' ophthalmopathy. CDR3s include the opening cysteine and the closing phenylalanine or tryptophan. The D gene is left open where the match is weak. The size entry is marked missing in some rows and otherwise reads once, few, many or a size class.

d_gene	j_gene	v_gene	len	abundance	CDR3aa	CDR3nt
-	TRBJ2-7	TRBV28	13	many	CASSSAGAYEQYF	TGTGCCAGCAGTTCGGCGGGGGCTTACGAGCAGTACTTC
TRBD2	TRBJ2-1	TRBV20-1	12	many	CSARVAGPEQFF	TGCAGTGCTAGGGTAGCGGGCCCTGAGCAGTTCTTC
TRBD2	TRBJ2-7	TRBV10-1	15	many	CASSEEVAGENEQYF	TGCGCCAGCAGTGAGGAGGTGGCGGGAGAAAACGAGCAGTACTTC
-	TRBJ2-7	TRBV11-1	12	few	CASSLRKAEQYF	TGTGCCAGCAGCCTCCGCAAGGCCGAGCAGTACTTC
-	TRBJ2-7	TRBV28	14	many	CASTSRMVPYEQYF	TGTGCCAGCACTTCCAGGATGGTACCCTACGAGCAGTACTTC
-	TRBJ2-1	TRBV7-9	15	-	CASSRLATSYNEQFF	TGTGCCAGCAGCCGCCTAGCTACCTCCTACAATGAGCAGTTCTTC
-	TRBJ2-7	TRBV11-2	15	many	CASSSAAGLPYEQYF	TGTGCCAGCAGCTCTGCCGCGGGCCTGCCCTACGAGCAGTACTTC
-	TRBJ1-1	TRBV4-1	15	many	CASSHGRRGNTEAFF	TGCGCCAGCAGCCACGGCCGGAGGGGGAACACTGAAGCTTTCTTT
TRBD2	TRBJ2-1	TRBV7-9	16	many	CASSPPSGRAGNEQFF	TGTGCCAGCAGCCCACCCAGCGGGAGGGCGGGGAATGAGCAGTTCTTC
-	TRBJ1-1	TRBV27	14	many	CASSLMGALTEAFF	TGTGCCAGCAGCTTAATGGGGGCGCTTACTGAAGCTTTCTTT
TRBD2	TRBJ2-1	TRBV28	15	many	CASSLGWGGYNEQFF	TGTGCCAGCAGTTTAGGTTGGGGGGGCTACAATGAGCAGTTCTTC
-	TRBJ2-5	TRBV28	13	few	CASDGGYRGTQYF	TGTGCCAGCGACGGCGGTTACCGAGGGACCCAGTACTTC
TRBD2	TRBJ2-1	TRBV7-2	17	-	CASSLDLTSSSYNEQFF	TGTGCCAGCAGCTTAGATCTGACTAGCTCTTCCTACAATGAGCAGTTCTTC
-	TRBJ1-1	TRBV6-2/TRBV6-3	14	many	CASSYERLNTEAFF	TGTGCCAGCAGTTACGAGCGATTGAACACTGAAGCTTTCTTT
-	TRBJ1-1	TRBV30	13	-	CAWGMAGGAEAFF	TGTGCCTGGGGTATGGCGGGGGGGGCTGAAGCTTTCTTT
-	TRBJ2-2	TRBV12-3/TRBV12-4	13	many	CASSSGSGGELFF	TGTGCCAGCAGTTCAGGATCGGGCGGGGAGCTGTTTTTT
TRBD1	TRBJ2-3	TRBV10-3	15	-	CAISADRGGADTQYF	TGTGCCATCAGCGCTGACAGGGGCGGCGCAGATACGCAGTATTTT
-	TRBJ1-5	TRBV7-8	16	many	CASSLEGHNSNQPQHF	TGTGCCAGCAGCTTGGAGGGACACAATAGCAATCAGCCCCAGCATTTT
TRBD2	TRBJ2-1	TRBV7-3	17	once	CASSEWGFSGRSNEQFF	TGTGCCAGCAGTGAGTGGGGCTTTAGCGGGAGAAGTAATGAGCAGTTCTTC
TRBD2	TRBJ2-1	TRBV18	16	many	CASSPPWGGSYNEQFF	TGTGCCAGCTCACCACCGTGGGGGGGGTCCTACAATGAGCAGTTCTTC
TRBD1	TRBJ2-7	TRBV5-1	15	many	CASSLGDSVSHEQYF	TGCGCCAGCAGCTTAGGGGACAGTGTGTCCCACGAGCAGTACTTC
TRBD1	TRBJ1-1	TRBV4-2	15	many	CASSQQRTGGIEAFF	TGTGCCAGCAGCCAACAAAGGACAGGAGGAATTGAAGCTTTCTTT
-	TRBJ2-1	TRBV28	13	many	CASSLDGLDEQFF	TGTGCCAGCAGTTTAGACGGGTTAGATGAGCAGTTCTTC
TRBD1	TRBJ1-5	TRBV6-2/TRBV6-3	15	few	CASSYGDRGYQPQHF	TGTGCCAGCAGTTACGGCGACAGGGGTTATCAGCCCCAGCATTTT
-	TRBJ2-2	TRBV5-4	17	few	CASSQAAGGKGTGELFF	TGTGCCAGCAGCCAAGCAGCAGGAGGGAAAGGCACCGGGGAGCTGTTTTTT
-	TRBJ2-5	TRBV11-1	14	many	CASTPGGVRETQYF	TGTGCCAGCACTCCCGGCGGCGTGCGTGAGACCCAGTACTTC
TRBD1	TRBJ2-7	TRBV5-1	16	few	CASRHQRDRVTDEQYF	TGCGCCAGCAGGCATCAAAGGGACAGGGTCACTGACGAGCAGTACTTC
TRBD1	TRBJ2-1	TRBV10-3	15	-	CAIKEWDRGYNEQFF	TGTGCCATCAAGGAATGGGACAGGGGCTACAATGAGCAGTTCTTC
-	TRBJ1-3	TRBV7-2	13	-	CASSPSIGNAIYF	TGTGCCAGCAGCCCTTCTATAGGAAACGCCATATATTTT
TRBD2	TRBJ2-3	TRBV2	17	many	CASSEGGTSGVTDTQYF	TGTGCCAGCAGTGAGGGGGGTACTAGCGGGGTCACAGATACGCAGTATTTT
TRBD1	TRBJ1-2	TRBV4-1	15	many	CASSQGQGPNYGYTF	TGCGCCAGCAGCCAAGGACAGGGGCCCAACTATGGCTACACCTTC
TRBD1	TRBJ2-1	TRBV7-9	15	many	CASSTTGTGENEQFF	TGTGCCAGCAGCACAACGGGGACAGGGGAAAATGAGCAGTTCTTC
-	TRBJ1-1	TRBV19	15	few	CATTRYGPMNTEAFF	TGTGCCACCACTCGATACGGACCGATGAACACTGAAGCTTTCTTT
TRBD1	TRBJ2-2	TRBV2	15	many	CASRGGQAVDGELFF	TGTGCCAGCAGAGGGGGACAGGCGGTCGACGGGGAGCTGTTTTTT
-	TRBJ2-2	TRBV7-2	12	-	CASSLESGELFF	TGTGCCAGCAGCTTAGAGAGCGGGGAGCTGTTTTTT
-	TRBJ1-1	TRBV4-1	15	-	CASSSRGTRNTEAFF	TGCGCCAGCAGCTCAAGGGGGACACGGAACACTGAAGCTTTCTTT
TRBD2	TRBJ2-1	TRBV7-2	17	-	CASSLAGTSGISNEQFF	TGTGCCAGCAGCTTAGCCGGGACTAGCGGGATCTCCAATGAGCAGTTCTTC
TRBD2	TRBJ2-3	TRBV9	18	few	CASSGTSGRATPRVTQYF	TGTGCCAGCAGCGGGACTAGCGGGAGGGCCACCCCTAGGGTTACGCAGTATTTT
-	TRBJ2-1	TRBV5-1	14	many	CASSSRDTYNEQFF	TGCGCCAGCAGCTCCCGGGACACCTACAATGAGCAGTTCTTC
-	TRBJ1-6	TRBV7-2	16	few	CASSLPRSSYNSPLHF	TGTGCCAGCAGCTTACCCAGGAGCTCCTATAATTCACCCCTCCACTTT
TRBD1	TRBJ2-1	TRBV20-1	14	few	CSAAPGQGYNEQFF	TGCAGTGCTGCTCCGGGACAGGGATACAATGAGCAGTTCTTC
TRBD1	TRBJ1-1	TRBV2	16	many	CASSPTGQVRSAEAFF	TGTGCCAGCAGCCCCACCGGACAGGTCAGGAGCGCTGAAGCTTTCTTT
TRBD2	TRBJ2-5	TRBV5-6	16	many	CASSSDVGRAQETQYF	TGTGCCAGCAGCTCGGACGTCGGGAGGGCCCAGGAGACCCAGTACTTC
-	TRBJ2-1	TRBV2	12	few	CATEDRYNEQFF	TGTGCCACCGAGGACCGCTACAATGAGCAGTTCTTC
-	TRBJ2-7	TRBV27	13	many	CASSLRGTYEQYF	TGTGCCAGCAGTTTAAGGGGGACCTACGAGCAGTACTTC
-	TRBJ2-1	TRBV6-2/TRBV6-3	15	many	CASSSTGPREREQFF	TGTGCCAGCAGTTCCACCGGGCCCAGAGAGCGCGAGCAGTTCTTC
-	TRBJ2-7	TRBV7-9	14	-	CASSPPGGGDEQYF	TGTGCCAGCAGCCCTCCTGGGGGCGGCGACGAGCAGTACTTC
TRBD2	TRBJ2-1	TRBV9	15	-	CASSMTSGGVNEQFF	TGTGCCAGCAGCATGACTAGCGGGGGAGTGAATGAGCAGTTCTTC
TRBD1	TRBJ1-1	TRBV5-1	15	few	CASSTRTGVRTEAFF	TGCGCCAGCAGCACCCGGACAGGGGTCCGCACTGAAGCTTTCTTT
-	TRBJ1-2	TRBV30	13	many	CAWSPGREDGYTF	TGTGCCTGGAGTCCCGGCAGGGAGGATGGCTACACCTTC
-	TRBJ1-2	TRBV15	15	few	CATSRDLGGNYGYTF	TGTGCCACCAGCAGAGATCTGGGGGGTAACTATGGCTACACCTTC
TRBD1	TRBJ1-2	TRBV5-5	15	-	CASSIGTGYQYGYTF	TGTGCCAGCAGTATAGGGACAGGGTATCAATATGGCTACACCTTC
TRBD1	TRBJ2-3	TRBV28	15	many	CASSSQGAGTDTQYF	TGTGCCAGCAGCTCACAGGGGGCTGGGACAGATACGCAGTATTTT
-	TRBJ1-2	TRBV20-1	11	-	CSARHLEGYTF	TGCAGTGCTAGACACTTGGAGGGCTACACCTTC
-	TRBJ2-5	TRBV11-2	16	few	CASSLDRFRSAETQYF	TGTGCCAGCAGCTTAGATCGCTTTAGATCTGCAGAGACCCAGTACTTC
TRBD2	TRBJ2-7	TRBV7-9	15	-	CASSLVLAGGDEQYF	TGTGCCAGCAGCTTAGTTCTAGCGGGAGGAGACGAGCAGTACTTC
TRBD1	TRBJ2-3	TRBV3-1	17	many	CASSQDRGQSSTDTQYF	TGTGCCAGCAGCCAAGATCGGGGACAGTCTAGCACAGATACGCAGTATTTT
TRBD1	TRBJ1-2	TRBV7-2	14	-	CASGTRAGGPGYTF	TGTGCCAGCGGGACACGAGCAGGGGGGCCCGGCTACACCTTC
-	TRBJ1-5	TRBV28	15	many	CASSLEGMSNQPQHF	TGTGCCAGCAGTTTAGAGGGGATGAGCAATCAGCCCCAGCATTTT